The present T cell receptor beta chain was sequenced within a study of T-cell memory formation after mild COVID-19. This clonotype was counted a few times. What it binds is not known. In TCRdb, the 5' RACE reads were re-called with MiXCR into one record per CDR3 protein. The sample has about 270,000 distinct CDR3 sequences, over 15% seen once. Germline V lookup: CDR1 MDHEN, CDR2 SYDVKM. This CDR3 spans 14 amino acids. The V and J ends lost 3 bases and 1 base respectively, with 9 bases between them. Study results and caveats: Pre-infection memory already had some responding clones, implying cross-reactive memory joined.

This sequence was found in a man younger than 35 who had mild COVID-19 (a few samples of this study predate the infection). Cell type and time point are not known. The sequenced sample consisted of PBMCs or a T cell subset sorted from them (not recorded which). The chain combines TRBV28 with TRBJ1-1; tentatively, D is TRBD1 (6 bases). The CDR3, as DNA: TGTGCCAGCAGTTTCCCGGGACAGAACACTGAAGCTTTCTTT. Translating it yields CASSFPGQNTEAFF.